The TCR beta chain under discussion was sequenced for a study of T cell changes during pregnancy in multiple sclerosis. V shed 5 bases and J 2 bases; nucleotides not matched to a gene: 6. This CDR3 contains 16 residues. Germline values: CDR1 LNHDA, CDR2 SQIVND (reference sequence). The method was immunoSEQ multiplex PCR; TCRdb's version includes in-frame clones alone and lacks a portion of them. Of around 50,000 clones in the sample, roughly 91% were seen once. Specimen: CD4+ T cells from peripheral blood mononuclear cells, collected in the third trimester of pregnancy. The TCR was taken from a female donor with multiple sclerosis, enrolled in a pregnancy study. The chain uses TRBV19 and TRBJ1-1; 12 bases are a match to TRBD1. CDR3 DNA sequence: TGTGCCAGTAGTTTCCGGGACAGGGGGCCCAACACTGAAGCTTTCTTT. Protein sequence: CASSFRDRGPNTEAFF.